The 4 T cell receptor beta chains given below trace back to one sample, sequenced in a study of spatial heterogeneity in lung cancer. Time point meaning: sample taken at primary tumor resection. TCRdb itself ran the 5' RACE reads through MiXCR, one entry per CDR3 protein. Seen here are about 3,500 distinct CDR3 sequences, nearly 3% observed once, and the top ten hold around 12%. The specimen was normal lung tissue next to the tumor, collected at surgery. The receptors stem from a female donor with early-stage non-small cell lung cancer.

This clonotype occurred many times. The chain couples TRBV2 to TRBJ2-7; TRBD2 might be the D (6 bases). CDR3 length: 13 amino acids. Germline CDR1 is SNHLY and CDR2 is FYNNEI. V gave up 6 bases and J gave up 1 base, with 10 bases separating them. Here the CDR3 DNA reads TGTGCCAGCAGGGAGGGCAGTTCCTACGAGCAGTACTTC. Protein product: CASREGSSYEQYF. The variable domain in full, with the rest retrieved from reference TRBV2 and TRBJ2-7, is EPEVTQTPSHQVTQMGQEVILRCVPISNHLYFYWYRQILGQKVEFLVSFYNNEISEKSEIFDDQFSVERPDGSNFTLKIRSTKLEDSAMYFCASREGSSYEQYFGPGTRLTVT.

In its sample, this clonotype ranks as medium-sized. The gene calls are TRBV19 and TRBJ1-5, with a tentative D call TRBD1 (6 bases). Germline V gives CDR1 LNHDA, CDR2 SQIVND (reference sequence). The CDR3 has 16 residues. V was cut by 3 bases and J by 5 bases, with 17 bases left in between. In DNA, the CDR3 is TGTGCCAGTAGTATTTTGACAGGTACCAGGGATCAGCCCCAGCATTTT. Amino acids: CASSILTGTRDQPQHF.

This clonotype ranks as medium-sized. This chain connects TRBV21-1 to TRBJ1-1; TRBD1, as called in the table, went unchecked against the DNA. TRBV21-1 is termed a pseudogene. The CDR3 totals 17 residues. In DNA form, the CDR3 reads TGTGCCAGCAGCAAAGGATGCAGGGTGGTGGGGGGGACTGAAGCTTTCTTT. The encoded protein is CASSKGCRVVGGTEAFF.

Within the sample, this clonotype is medium-sized. This chain connects TRBV6-2 or TRBV6-3 to TRBJ1-1, with D possibly matching TRBD1 (6 bases). The V end lost 7 bases, the J end lost 7 bases, and 19 bases lay between the germline ends. The length of the CDR3 is 14 residues. Germline V gene lookup returns CDR1 MNHEY and CDR2 SVGEGT. The CDR3 region is CASTQRGRKGEAFF. CDR3 in DNA: TGTGCCAGCACCCAACGGGGGCGTAAGGGTGAAGCTTTCTTT.